The next 28 T cell receptor beta chains were all read from a single sample in a study of response to subunit inactivated influenza vaccine. TCRdb reanalysed the RT-PCR reads using MiXCR and keeps one entry per CDR3 protein. The repertoire holds about 160,000 distinct CDR3 sequences, with approximately 10% as singletons. The sample was non-naive T cells sorted from PBMCs, taken more than 35 days after vaccination. The receptors derive from a man in his forties or fifties who received an inactivated influenza vaccine.

A few counts support this clonotype. V is TRBV27 and J is TRBJ1-6; 8 bases map to TRBD1. The CDR3 consists of 12 residues. The V segment lost 6 bases and the J segment 13 bases; nucleotides outside the gene matches: 5. The germline V gene has CDR1 MNHEY and CDR2 SMNVEV (reference sequence). The CDR3 loop reads CASRAGGLPLHF. The DNA for the CDR3 is TGTGCCAGCAGGGCAGGGGGCCTTCCCCTCCACTTT.

CDR3 bases: TGTGCCAGCAGGAGCGAGATATCCACAGATACGCAGTATTTT. Translation gives CASRSEISTDTQYF. This rearrangement joins TRBV25-1 to TRBJ2-3, with unresolved D. Germline assignment: CDR1 MGHDK and CDR2 SYGVNS. Trimming removed 6 bases at V and 2 bases at J, with 12 bases between. The CDR3 has 14 residues.

This clonotype has at least ten counts. The rearrangement links TRBV29-1 to TRBJ1-1; D not resolved. The germline V gene has CDR1 SQVTM and CDR2 ANQGSEA. V was shortened by 6 bases and J by 0 bases, with 8 bases between the two germline ends. The CDR3 totals 12 residues. The CDR3 reads CSVRALNTEAFF. In nucleotides, the CDR3 is TGCAGCGTACGTGCCTTGAACACTGAAGCTTTCTTT.

At least ten counts were recorded for this clonotype. The chain employs TRBV20-1 and TRBJ2-3, with 11 bases lining up with TRBD2. This CDR3 comprises 15 residues. V shed 6 bases, J shed 1 base, and the junction held 6 bases outside the gene matches. The V gene's germline CDR1 is DFQATT and CDR2 SNEGSKA (reference sequence). CDR3 sequence reads: CSAITGLAGTDTQYF. The CDR3 DNA reads as TGCAGTGCCATCACGGGACTAGCGGGCACAGATACGCAGTATTTT.

This clonotype showed up just a few times. The gene calls are TRBV28 and TRBJ1-1; D is unclear. Germline V gene sequence: CDR1 MDHEN, CDR2 SYDVKM. Trimming removed 3 bases from V and 4 bases from J, with 9 bases in between. The length of the CDR3 is 13 residues. CDR3 in DNA: TGTGCCAGCAGTTTTTCGTGGAGCACTGAAGCTTTCTTT. Its protein is CASSFSWSTEAFF.

The chain has TRBV4-3 and TRBJ2-5; possibly TRBD1 or TRBD2 for D (7 bases each). Germline CDR1 reads LGHNA; CDR2 reads YSLEER. Trimming removed 2 bases at V and 5 bases at J, with 21 bases between. The CDR3 totals 17 residues. The CDR3 coding sequence is TGCGCCAGCAGCCAAACTCCCCCAGGGGGGGCCGGGGAGACCCAGTACTTC. It specifies CASSQTPPGGAGETQYF.

This clonotype was observed at least ten times. V and J are TRBV7-6 and TRBJ2-7, with 8 positions matching TRBD2. The CDR3 runs to 15 residues. Germline values: CDR1 SGHVS, CDR2 FNYEAQ. V shed 5 bases, J shed 1 base, and the junction held 7 bases outside the gene matches. CDR3 sequence: CASSGSGSKSYEQYF. The CDR3 bases are TGTGCCAGCAGCGGAAGCGGGAGTAAATCCTACGAGCAGTACTTC.

This clonotype was counted between two and nine times. The rearrangement joins TRBV9 to TRBJ2-5; D is perhaps TRBD1 (6 bases). Germline CDR1 SGDLS, CDR2 YYNGEE. The CDR3 runs to 18 residues. V was trimmed by 3 bases and J by 5 bases, leaving 26 bases between them. The CDR3 DNA follows: TGTGCCAGCAGCGCCGAAATGACCGGGACACAGAAGGGGGAGACCCAGTACTTC. Translation gives CASSAEMTGTQKGETQYF.

This clonotype was detected many times. This sequence joins TRBV4-1 and TRBJ1-6; 11 nucleotides align to TRBD1. Germline assignment: CDR1 MGHRA and CDR2 YSYEKL. J gave up 9 bases and V 1 base, and 2 bases lay outside the gene matches. The CDR3 consists of 15 residues. The DNA of the CDR3 is TGCGCCAGCAGCCAAGCGGGACAGGGGGTTTCACCCCTCCACTTT. This sequence encodes CASSQAGQGVSPLHF.

The J gene is TRBJ1-2, the V gene TRBV20-1; a possible D gene is TRBD1 (5 bases). From germline, CDR1 is DFQATT and CDR2 SNEGSKA (reference sequence). The CDR3 sequence is 14 residues long. Trimming shortened V by 6 bases and J by 1 base, and 15 bases separated the two germline ends. In nucleotides, the CDR3 is TGCAGTGCCATCTCCCCGACAGATAACTATGGCTACACCTTC. Translated, it gives CSAISPTDNYGYTF.

The rearrangement uses TRBV6-5 and TRBJ2-5; no clear D gene. The germline V and J ends were trimmed by 8 bases and 2 bases, with 9 bases remaining between them. Per germline, CDR1 MNHEY and CDR2 SVGAGI. This CDR3 comprises 12 residues. This CDR3 reads CASWGSQETQYF. CDR3 bases: TGTGCCAGCTGGGGATCACAAGAGACCCAGTACTTC.

There are many counts of this clonotype. The J gene is TRBJ1-5, the V gene TRBV6-1, with 8 bases aligning to TRBD1. Losses at the gene ends were 4 bases for V and 6 bases for J; bases not matched to a gene: 5. The CDR3 totals 14 residues. Germline V gene data show CDR1 as MNHNS and CDR2 as SASEGT. The CDR3 protein is CASSAGQGGQPQHF. The CDR3 coding sequence is TGTGCCAGCAGTGCCGGACAGGGAGGTCAGCCCCAGCATTTT.

This clonotype is termed medium-sized. The chain recombines TRBV19 with TRBJ2-1, with a weak D call TRBD2 (5 bases). The V end was cut by 9 bases, the J end by 3 bases, with 12 bases between. The CDR3 extends over 13 amino acids. Germline lookup yields CDR1 LNHDA and CDR2 SQIVND (reference sequence). CDR3 amino acids: CASSPRGYNEQFF. Here the CDR3 DNA reads TGTGCCAGCAGCCCTCGGGGCTACAATGAGCAGTTCTTC.

This sequence joins TRBV27 and TRBJ2-3; TRBD2 aligns across 8 bases. The CDR3 loop spans 18 amino acids. Unmatched junction bases numbered 16, after V lost 8 bases and J lost 0 bases. CDR1 is MNHEY, CDR2 SMNVEV, per germline (reference sequence). The DNA for the CDR3 is TGTGCCAGCGCCTACAGGCAAGAGGCTAGCGGGAGCACAGATACGCAGTATTTT. This translates into CASAYRQEASGSTDTQYF.

The chain links TRBV2 to TRBJ1-5, with D maybe TRBD1 (5 bases). This CDR3 comprises 17 residues. CDR1 and CDR2 (germline): SNHLY, FYNNEI. V was clipped by 4 bases and J by 2 bases, with 18 bases between them. The chain's CDR3 is CASSGGRGGRGNQPQHF. CDR3 sequence (DNA): TGTGCCAGCAGTGGCGGAAGGGGAGGAAGGGGCAATCAGCCCCAGCATTTT.

This clonotype was counted only a few times. V and J are TRBV6-5 and TRBJ2-7; tentatively, D is TRBD1 or TRBD2 (5 bases each). CDR1 and CDR2 from the germline V gene are MNHEY and SVGAGI. This CDR3 comprises 17 residues. Between the trimmed V and J ends, which lost 4 bases and 4 bases, there was a span of 23 bases. CDR3 amino acids: CASSSPRYGTGHYEQYF. The DNA of the CDR3 is TGTGCCAGCAGTTCCCCTCGTTACGGGACGGGGCATTACGAGCAGTACTTC.

This clonotype has just a few counts. The genes are TRBV10-3 and TRBJ2-1, with 7 bases matching TRBD1. This CDR3 has 13 residues. The germline CDR1 and CDR2 sequences are ENHRY and SYGVKD. The ends lost 6 bases at V and 6 bases at J; junction bases unmatched: 5. This CDR3 is CAISIDRANEQFF. The CDR3 bases are TGTGCCATCAGCATAGACAGGGCCAATGAGCAGTTCTTC.

This clonotype turned up a few times. The V and J genes are TRBV28 and TRBJ2-1; possible D gene TRBD2, 5 bases. Germline CDR1 and CDR2: MDHEN and SYDVKM. The V gene lost 4 bases and the J gene lost 4 bases, with 17 bases spanning the gap. The CDR3 runs to 16 residues. The CDR3 loop reads CASSSQRRTLYNEQFF. DNA for the CDR3: TGTGCCAGCAGTTCTCAGCGGAGAACCCTTTACAATGAGCAGTTCTTC.

The chain joins TRBV7-9 to TRBJ1-4; D uncertain. Per germline, CDR1 SEHNR and CDR2 FQNEAQ (reference sequence). The CDR3 consists of 15 residues. Trimming removed 4 bases at V and 8 bases at J, with 17 bases between. For the CDR3, the DNA is TGTGCCAGCAGCTCAGACGGACCGGGAGGCGAAAAACTGTTTTTT. The encoded protein is CASSSDGPGGEKLFF.

This clonotype appeared a few times. V is TRBV20-1 and J is TRBJ1-4; perhaps TRBD1 as D (6 bases). V lost 3 bases and J 7 bases, leaving 18 bases between the germline ends. This CDR3 has 15 residues. Germline CDR1 DFQATT, CDR2 SNEGSKA (reference sequence). CDR3 bases: TGCAGTGCTAGTCAGGGGCGGTTTCGGGGTGAAAAACTGTTTTTT. Amino acids: CSASQGRFRGEKLFF.

This chain uses TRBV7-2 with TRBJ1-1; TRBD1 might be the D (5 bases). CDR3 size: 16 residues. Germline CDR1 is SGHTA and CDR2 is FQGNSA. V shed 0 bases and J shed 0 bases, with 11 bases lying between them. The CDR3 sequence: CASSLAEGVMNTEAFF. The CDR3 coding sequence is TGTGCCAGCAGCTTAGCCGAAGGGGTCATGAACACTGAAGCTTTCTTT.

The chain joins TRBV7-9 to TRBJ2-3, with 8 nucleotides matching TRBD1. CDR3 length: 15 residues. V dropped 1 base and J dropped 4; count of bases not matched to a gene: 4. Germline loops: CDR1 SEHNR, CDR2 FQNEAQ (reference sequence). This CDR3 reads CASSLGTGYADTQYF. DNA of the CDR3: TGTGCCAGCAGCTTAGGGACAGGGTATGCAGATACGCAGTATTTT.

This clonotype turned up a few times. The DNA of the CDR3 is TGTGCCAGCAGGGCAACTACAGGGGCCCGAAGCTCCTACGAGCAGTACTTC. Encoded protein: CASRATTGARSSYEQYF. V usage is TRBV2 and J usage is TRBJ2-7; TRBD1 aligns across 7 bases. V lost 6 bases and J lost 0; bases outside the gene matches: 14. Germline CDR1 is SNHLY and CDR2 is FYNNEI. This CDR3 has 17 amino acids. The entire variable domain, with the rest obtained from reference TRBV2 and TRBJ2-7, is as follows: EPEVTQTPSHQVTQMGQEVILRCVPISNHLYFYWYRQILGQKVEFLVSFYNNEISEKSEIFDDQFSVERPDGSNFTLKIRSTKLEDSAMYFCASRATTGARSSYEQYFGPGTRLTVT.

This clonotype has a count of ten or more. The V gene is TRBV5-1, the J gene TRBJ2-7; D remains unclear. The ends were cut back, 0 bases at V and 6 bases at J, with 10 bases in the middle. Germline assignment: CDR1 SGHRS and CDR2 YFSETQ. The CDR3 extends over 13 amino acids. This CDR3 reads CASSLDPWGEQYF. The CDR3 nucleotides are TGCGCCAGCAGCTTGGATCCCTGGGGCGAGCAGTACTTC.

This clonotype was detected ten times or more. The V and J genes are TRBV7-6 and TRBJ2-7, with 7 bases that match TRBD2. The CDR3 is 14 amino acids. Germline-derived CDR1 and CDR2 are SGHVS and FNYEAQ. J lost 2 bases, V lost 5 bases, and 6 bases had no gene match. The CDR3 reads CASSPGTTTYEQYF. DNA for the CDR3: TGTGCCAGCAGCCCCGGGACTACCACCTACGAGCAGTACTTC.

The rearrangement uses TRBV5-1 and TRBJ2-7; no reliable D call. In germline, CDR1 is SGHRS, CDR2 YFSETQ. The CDR3 loop spans 14 amino acids. Trimming pared 2 bases from V and 4 bases from J, leaving 13 bases between. CDR3 protein: CASSLGQNLYEQYF. The CDR3 DNA reads as TGCGCCAGCAGCTTAGGCCAGAACCTTTACGAGCAGTACTTC.

Only a few counts were recorded for this clonotype. The V gene is TRBV2, the J gene TRBJ2-1; 7 bases fit TRBD1. The germline gives CDR1 SNHLY, CDR2 FYNNEI. Unmatched junction bases numbered 7, after V lost 4 bases and J lost 4 bases. The CDR3 is made up of 15 amino acids. CDR3 DNA: TGTGCCAGCAGTGCGGGGACAGCAAAATACAATGAGCAGTTCTTC. Translated, it gives CASSAGTAKYNEQFF.

The chain carries TRBV7-9 and TRBJ2-1; 12 bases line up with TRBD1. CDR1 and CDR2 from the germline V gene are SEHNR and FQNEAQ (reference sequence). The CDR3 length is 13 residues. Trimming cost V 6 bases and J 15 bases; bases outside gene matches: 9. DNA for the CDR3: TGTGCCAGCAGTCCGGGGACAGGGGGCGCTTGGTTCTTC. Encoded protein: CASSPGTGGAWFF.